Each of the 22 T cell receptor beta chains below was sequenced from the same sample in a study of graft-versus-host responses after intestinal transplantation (dated by TCRdb to about 2021). The antigens of these receptors remain unknown. In light of the paper, this sample's time point label describes: cells obtained before transplantation from donor or recipient. To prepare the library, the immunoSEQ multiplex PCR assay was applied. This is the immuneACCESS table as TCRdb keeps it, with only in-frame sequences that have V and J called. A part of the clones is gone; compared with another copy, unresolved V genes explain less than half, and the rest is unexplained. The sample table shows more than 65,000 clones, and roughly 84% are seen once. Jointly, the top ten make up less than 0.45% of the sample. Specimen: unstimulated CD4+ T cells sorted from spleen or lymph node cells, collected before transplant. The receptors here all came from a human donor who was the organ donor for an intestinal transplant.

The rearrangement joins TRBV6-1 to TRBJ2-5; TRBD1 aligns across 11 bases. Per germline, CDR1 MNHNS and CDR2 SASEGT. J gave up 4 bases and V 0 bases, and 4 bases lay outside the gene matches. The CDR3 spans 16 residues. CDR3 nucleotides: TGTGCCAGCAGTGAAGCCCGGACAGGGGGCAGAGAGACCCAGTACTTC. Its protein product is CASSEARTGGRETQYF.

The chain links TRBV27 to TRBJ1-4; D perhaps matches TRBD1 (6 bases). V lost 5 bases and J 3 bases, leaving 13 bases between the germline ends. The CDR3 length is 15 residues. Germline CDR1 is MNHEY and CDR2 is SMNVEV (reference sequence). The CDR3 reads CASSITGLANEKLFF. DNA for the CDR3: TGTGCCAGCAGTATTACAGGGCTAGCTAATGAAAAACTGTTTTTT.

This chain links TRBV6-1 with TRBJ2-3; no clear D. Germline CDR1 and CDR2: MNHNS and SASEGT. Trimming removed 8 bases from V and 5 bases from J, with 8 bases in between. The CDR3 is 11 residues long. CDR3 DNA sequence: TGTGCCAGCGAGTCCAAAGATACGCAGTATTTT. Its translation: CASESKDTQYF.

The chain combines TRBV27 with TRBJ1-5, with no clear D. Trimming stripped 5 bases from V and 5 bases from J, with 13 bases between. This CDR3 has 14 residues. Germline loops: CDR1 MNHEY, CDR2 SMNVEV (reference sequence). CDR3 DNA: TGTGCCAGCAGTCCGGCCCCCGGGTATCAGCCCCAGCATTTT. This gives the protein CASSPAPGYQPQHF.

This sequence joins TRBV6-5 and TRBJ2-1; 8 positions agree with TRBD2. Germline CDR1 MNHEY, CDR2 SVGAGI. Trimming took 6 bases from V and 2 from J; bases not matched to a gene: 3. The CDR3 is 14 amino acids. The CDR3 DNA is TGTGCCAGCAGACGGGGGGGAGCCTACAATGAGCAGTTCTTC. Translating gives CASRRGGAYNEQFF.

V and J are TRBV28 and TRBJ1-3; unclear D gene. The V end lost 5 bases, the J end lost 2 bases, and 13 bases lay between the germline ends. This CDR3 region has 15 residues. Germline V lookup: CDR1 MDHEN, CDR2 SYDVKM. The CDR3 region is CASSPPSSTGNTIYF. CDR3 DNA sequence: TGTGCCAGCAGTCCCCCAAGTAGCACTGGAAACACCATATATTTT.

The V gene is TRBV7-5, the J gene TRBJ2-5; TRBD2 is taken as the D call from the table, unchecked against the DNA. TRBV7-5 constitutes a pseudogene. The CDR3 has 17 amino acids. The CDR3 nucleotides are TGTGCCAGAAGCCCCAGACCGACTAGCGGGGGGCGGGAGACCCAGTACTTC. Encoded protein: CARSPRPTSGGRETQYF.

This chain links TRBV4-1 with TRBJ2-6; 10 positions agree with TRBD2. Germline V gene data show CDR1 as MGHRA and CDR2 as YSYEKL. The CDR3 sequence is 20 residues long. Unmatched junction bases numbered 15, after V lost 6 bases and J lost 1 base. CDR3 sequence: CASRPRHSGGLGSGANVLTF. CDR3 DNA: TGCGCCAGCAGGCCAAGGCATAGCGGGGGGTTAGGGTCTGGGGCCAACGTCCTGACTTTC.

This clone was seen more than once but under ten times. The chain combines TRBV25-1 with TRBJ2-4; tentative D call: TRBD1 (5 bases). V was cut by 4 bases and J by 9 bases, with 16 bases left in between. The germline gives CDR1 MGHDK, CDR2 SYGVNS. There are 14 residues in the CDR3. CDR3 nucleotides: TGTGCCAGCAGTGGGGCAGGGTATGAGACCATTCAGTACTTC. Amino acids: CASSGAGYETIQYF.

The table lists this clone with a count of one. The chain couples TRBV28 to TRBJ1-5; D possibly corresponds to TRBD1 (6 bases). The V gene's germline CDR1 is MDHEN and CDR2 SYDVKM. V lost 6 bases to trimming and J lost 2 bases, with 14 bases between them. The CDR3 loop spans 15 amino acids. CDR3 DNA: TGTGCCAGCAGAACGTCAGGGGCGGGCAATCAGCCCCAGCATTTT. Amino acids: CASRTSGAGNQPQHF.

V is TRBV6-6 and J is TRBJ2-3, with 13 positions matching TRBD2. The CDR3 runs to 15 residues. Germline lookup yields CDR1 MNHNY and CDR2 SVGAGI (reference sequence). V lost 6 bases, J lost 4 bases, and 4 bases stayed unmatched. The CDR3 here is CASRATSGGADTQYF. In DNA, the CDR3 is TGTGCCAGCAGAGCAACTAGCGGGGGGGCAGATACGCAGTATTTT.

CDR3 sequence: CASSLAGVQETQYF. CDR3 coding DNA: TGTGCCAGTAGTCTGGCGGGGGTCCAAGAGACCCAGTACTTC. The chain employs TRBV19 and TRBJ2-5; TRBD2 matches 7 bases. The trim removed 5 bases at V and 1 base at J, leaving 4 bases unmatched. The CDR3 length is 14 residues. The germline gives CDR1 LNHDA, CDR2 SQIVND (reference sequence).

Concerning this clone itself: A read error may account for a junction end that differs from germline. The chain links TRBV27 to TRBJ2-5; the D is unclear. Germline V lookup: CDR1 MNHEY, CDR2 SMNVEV (reference sequence). CDR3 size: 11 residues. CDR3 residues: CASRSQVTQYF. DNA for the CDR3: TGTGCCAGCAGGAGTCAAGTGACCCAGTACTTC.

The CDR3 protein is CACPSGFEDEQFF. The CDR3 DNA sequence: TGTGCCTGCCCTAGCGGTTTCGAGGATGAGCAGTTCTTC. The gene calls are TRBV30 and TRBJ2-1; 7 bases map to TRBD2. Trimming took 6 bases from V and 8 from J; bases not matched to a gene: 10. The V gene's germline CDR1 is GTSNPN and CDR2 SVGIG (reference sequence). The CDR3 consists of 13 residues.

This chain connects TRBV18 to TRBJ2-7; D unresolved. Germline CDR1 KGHSH, CDR2 LQKENI. This CDR3 has 12 amino acids. The germline V and J ends were trimmed by 6 bases and 1 base, with 7 bases remaining between them. Written as DNA, the CDR3 is TGTGCCAGCTCGGGCGCGTCCTACGAGCAGTACGTC. Protein sequence: CASSGASYEQYV.

The chain employs TRBV5-8 and TRBJ2-7; tentatively, D is TRBD2 (5 bases). This CDR3 region has 14 residues. V gave up 5 bases and J gave up 0 bases, with 12 bases separating them. Per the germline V gene, CDR1 is SGHTS and CDR2 is YDEGEE. CDR3 DNA sequence: TGTGCCAGCAGGTTCGGGGAGAGCTCCTACGAGCAGTACGTC. Protein: CASRFGESSYEQYV.

The genes are TRBV5-4 and TRBJ2-7; 9 positions match TRBD1. V was pared by 2 bases and J by 7 bases, with 10 bases of the junction left unmatched. CDR3 size: 15 residues. Germline V gives CDR1 SGHNT, CDR2 YYREEE (reference sequence). CDR3 bases: TGTGCCAGCAGCTTCAAGGGACAGGGTGTTCCTGAGCAGTACGTC. Translation: CASSFKGQGVPEQYV.

The gene calls are TRBV6-5 and TRBJ1-2; 7 bases fit TRBD1. Germline assignment: CDR1 MNHEY and CDR2 SVGAGI. V trimming: 1 base; J trimming: 1 base; junction bases outside the gene matches: 6. There are 16 residues in the CDR3. CDR3 in DNA: TGTGCCAGCAGTTACTACAGGGGAGGTAGTAACTATGGCTACACCTTC. Its translation is CASSYYRGGSNYGYTF.

The chain uses TRBV5-6 and TRBJ1-5; maybe TRBD1 (5 bases). Germline CDR1 reads SGHDT; CDR2 reads YYEEEE. This CDR3 comprises 16 residues. Trimming cost V 4 bases and J 0 bases, with 14 bases left between them. The CDR3 spells CASSRGDGYSNQPQHF. CDR3 coding DNA: TGTGCCAGCAGCCGGGGGGACGGTTATAGCAATCAGCCCCAGCATTTT.

The chain recombines TRBV19 with TRBJ2-6; the match to TRBD1 covers 7 bases. The length of the CDR3 is 15 residues. V was pared by 6 bases and J by 4 bases, with 6 bases of the junction left unmatched. Per the germline V gene, CDR1 is LNHDA and CDR2 is SQIVND (reference sequence). The CDR3 sequence: CASSQQGTGANVLTF. The CDR3, as DNA: TGTGCCAGTAGCCAACAGGGGACCGGGGCCAACGTCCTGACTTTC. The full variable domain, rest sourced from reference TRBV19 and TRBJ2-6, is DGGITQSPKYLFRKEGQNVTLSCEQNLNHDAMYWYRQDPGQGLRLIYYSQIVNDFQKGDIAEGYSVSREKKESFPLTVTSAQKNPTAFYLCASSQQGTGANVLTFGAGSRLTVL.

J is TRBJ1-1 and V is TRBV5-6; no reliable D call. Trimming removed 4 bases from V and 6 bases from J, with 16 bases in between. The CDR3 extends over 14 amino acids. Germline V CDR1 and CDR2: SGHDT, YYEEEE. CDR3 sequence reads: CASSPRRLSAEAFF. CDR3 sequence (DNA): TGTGCCAGCAGCCCCCGCCGGTTATCGGCTGAAGCTTTCTTT.

This clone has more than one count but fewer than ten. The J gene is TRBJ1-6, the V gene TRBV7-3; 7 bases line up with TRBD1. The J segment lost 8 bases and the V segment lost 5 bases, leaving 9 bases of the junction unmatched. The CDR3 has 15 residues. CDR1 is SGHTA and CDR2 is FQGTGA in the germline V gene. The CDR3, as DNA: TGTGCCAGCAGCCCCTCGACAGGGAGTGATTCACCCCTCCACTTT. It translates to CASSPSTGSDSPLHF.